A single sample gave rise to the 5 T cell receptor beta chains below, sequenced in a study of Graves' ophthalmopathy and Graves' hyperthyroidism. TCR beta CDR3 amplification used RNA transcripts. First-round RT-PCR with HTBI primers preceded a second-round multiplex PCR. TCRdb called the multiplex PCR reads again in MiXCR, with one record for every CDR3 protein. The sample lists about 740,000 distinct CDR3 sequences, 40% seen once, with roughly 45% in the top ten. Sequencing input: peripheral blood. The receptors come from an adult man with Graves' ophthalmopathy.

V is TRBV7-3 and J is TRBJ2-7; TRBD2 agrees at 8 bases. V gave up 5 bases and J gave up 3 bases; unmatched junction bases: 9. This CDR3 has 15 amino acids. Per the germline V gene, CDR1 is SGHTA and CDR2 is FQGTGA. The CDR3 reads CASSQFGTSNYEQYF. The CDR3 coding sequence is TGTGCCAGCAGCCAATTCGGGACTAGTAACTACGAGCAGTACTTC.

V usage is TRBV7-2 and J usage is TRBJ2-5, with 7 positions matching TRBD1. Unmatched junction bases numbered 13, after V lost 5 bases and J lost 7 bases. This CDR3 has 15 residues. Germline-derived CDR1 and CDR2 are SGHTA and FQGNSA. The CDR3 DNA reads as TGTGCCAGCAGCCGAAGTAGGGGGCCTTTGGGGACCCAGTACTTC. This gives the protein CASSRSRGPLGTQYF. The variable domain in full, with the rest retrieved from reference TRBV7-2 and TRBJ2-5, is GAGVSQSPSNKVTEKGKDVELRCDPISGHTALYWYRQSLGQGLEFLIYFQGNSAPDKSGLPSDRFSAERTGGSVSTLTIQRTQQEDSAVYLCASSRSRGPLGTQYFGPGTRLLVL.

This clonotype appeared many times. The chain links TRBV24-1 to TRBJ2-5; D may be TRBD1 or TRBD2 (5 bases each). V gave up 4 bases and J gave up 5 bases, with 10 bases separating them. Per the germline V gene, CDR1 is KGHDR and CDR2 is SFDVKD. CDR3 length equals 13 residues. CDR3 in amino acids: CATSEGTRETQYF. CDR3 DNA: TGTGCCACCAGTGAAGGGACGAGGGAGACCCAGTACTTC.

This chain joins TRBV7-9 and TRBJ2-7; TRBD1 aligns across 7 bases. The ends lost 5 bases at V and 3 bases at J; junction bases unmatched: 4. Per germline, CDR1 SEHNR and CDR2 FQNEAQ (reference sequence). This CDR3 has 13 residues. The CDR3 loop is CASSATGNYEQYF. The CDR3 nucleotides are TGTGCCAGCAGCGCGACAGGGAACTACGAGCAGTACTTC.

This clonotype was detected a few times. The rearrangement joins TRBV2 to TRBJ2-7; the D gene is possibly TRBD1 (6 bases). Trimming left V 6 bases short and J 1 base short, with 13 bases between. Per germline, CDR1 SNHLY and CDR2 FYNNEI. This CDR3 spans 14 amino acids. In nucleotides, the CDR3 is TGTGCCAGCAGGGACAGTGCCCCTTCCTACGAGCAGTACTTC. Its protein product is CASRDSAPSYEQYF.